A selection of T cell receptor beta chains follows, all from one sample in a study of T cell responses to AZD1222 COVID-19 vaccine. Clones were read by immunoSEQ multiplex PCR, and TCRdb kept only the in-frame ones, dropping some. This repertoire shows 75,000 to 100,000 clones, roughly nine tenths found once; its top ten account for 1.5% to 2%. The source was peripheral blood, collected on day 0 of AZD1222 vaccination. The source is an adult in good health. The CDR3 runs from the conserved cysteine through the conserved F or W. D genes are given only for firm matches. Expanded clones are given a class, and other clones once, few, many or no size at all.

D gene: .; V gene: TRBV24-1; J gene: TRBJ2-7; clone size: .; CDR3 DNA: TGTGCCACCTCAGGCAGCTCCTACGAGCAGTACTTC; CDR3 protein: CATSGSSYEQYF
D gene: .; V gene: TRBV29-1; J gene: TRBJ1-4; clone size: .; CDR3 DNA: TGCAGCGTTGAAGTACAGGGATCGACAAAACTGTTTTTT; CDR3 protein: CSVEVQGSTKLFF
D gene: .; V gene: TRBV19; J gene: TRBJ2-7; clone size: .; CDR3 DNA: TGTGCCAGTAGTACGACCCTTCTCGACTACGAGCAGTACTTC; CDR3 protein: CASSTTLLDYEQYF
D gene: .; V gene: TRBV6-6; J gene: TRBJ1-2; clone size: once; CDR3 DNA: TGTGCCAACCTTGGGGGGGGCTATGGCTACACCTTC; CDR3 protein: CANLGGGYGYTF
D gene: .; V gene: TRBV19; J gene: TRBJ2-7; clone size: .; CDR3 DNA: TGTGCCAGTAGTGGACGGGACGGAAACTACGAGCAGTACTTC; CDR3 protein: CASSGRDGNYEQYF
D gene: TRBD1; V gene: TRBV7-9; J gene: TRBJ1-5; clone size: .; CDR3 DNA: TGTGCCAGCAGCTTAAGCAGGGGGAACCAGCCCCAGCATTTT; CDR3 protein: CASSLSRGNQPQHF
D gene: .; V gene: TRBV11-3; J gene: TRBJ2-5; clone size: once; CDR3 DNA: TGTGCCAGCAGCCCCAACCCCGGGTCGCAAGAGACCCAGTACTTC; CDR3 protein: CASSPNPGSQETQYF
D gene: TRBD1; V gene: TRBV27; J gene: TRBJ1-1; clone size: .; CDR3 DNA: TGTGCCAGCAGTATATACAGGGGCGGTGAAGCTTTCTTT; CDR3 protein: CASSIYRGGEAFF
D gene: .; V gene: TRBV6-5; J gene: TRBJ2-1; clone size: .; CDR3 DNA: TGTGCCAGCACGTCTGGTCCCTACAATGAGCAGTTCTTC; CDR3 protein: CASTSGPYNEQFF
D gene: .; V gene: TRBV27; J gene: TRBJ2-3; clone size: .; CDR3 DNA: TGTGCCAGCAGTACAAAGGCGCGTAGTACGCAGTATTTT; CDR3 protein: CASSTKARSTQYF